This T cell receptor (beta chain) was profiled in a study of blood T cell repertoires in COVID-19. Overall study: Sources were T cells, B-cell-depleted T cells, or PBMCs; the material itself was cDNA or gDNA.

CDR3 length equals 13 residues. Deletions cut 3 bases from V and 10 bases from J, with 16 bases between. Germline CDR1 and CDR2: SGHRS and YFSETQ. As handled by the study authors: For nucleated cells, counts were estimated from reference gene primer amplification. Profiling relied on immunoSEQ multiplex PCR, and the TCRdb table lists in-frame clones only, not all of them. Clonal size and the V and J genes are those of that table, whereas D and trimming came from the DNA. The sample yields 200,000 to 250,000 clones, roughly nine tenths seen once. J is TRBJ1-1 and V is TRBV5-1; a weak D match, TRBD1 (6 bases). Sequencing was carried out using peripheral blood. This receptor was taken from a man aged 55 to 70 with acute or convalescent COVID-19. Here the CDR3 reads CASSSDRQFGAFF. The CDR3 DNA reads TGCGCCAGCAGCTCTGACAGGCAGTTCGGAGCTTTCTTT. Full variable domain (rest looked up from reference TRBV5-1 and TRBJ1-1): KAGVTQTPRYLIKTRGQQVTLSCSPISGHRSVSWYQQTPGQGLQFLFEYFSETQRNKGNFPGRFSGRQFSNSRSEMNVSTLELGDSALYLCASSSDRQFGAFFGQGTRLTVV.